This TCR beta chain was found in a study of patients and donors after allogeneic stem cell transplantation. This CDR3 contains 13 residues. Germline values: CDR1 SGHAT, CDR2 FQNNGV. The V and J ends lost 6 bases and 6 bases, in that order; junction bases with no gene match: 3. TCRdb re-derived calls from the RT-PCR reads in MiXCR, one entry per CDR3 protein. The table has 200,000 to 250,000 distinct CDR3 sequences, roughly 15% seen once. V and J are TRBV11-2 and TRBJ2-2; 8 nucleotides match TRBD2. This receptor was identified in a human donor who was either an allogeneic HSCT recipient or a stem cell or donor lymphocyte infusion donor (not recorded which). It is not recorded whose cells these are; they may come from a transplant donor. Specimen: blood, either unsorted or a sorted T cell fraction (not recorded which). The CDR3 is CASRTLAAGELFF. The DNA for the CDR3 is TGTGCCAGCAGAACACTAGCGGCCGGGGAGCTGTTTTTT.